This T cell receptor beta chain was identified in a study of glioma-infiltrating T cells (dated by TCRdb to 2016 to 2017). Notes on the research overall: The study sequenced TCR alpha- and beta-chain repertoires from glioma tissue, from non-neoplastic brain tissue and from matched peripheral blood mononuclear cells. Each tissue-infiltrating repertoire was compared with the same patient's peripheral blood repertoire to measure divergence between tissue and blood T-cell populations. The paired cohort was made up of three low-grade glioma patients, seven to nine primary glioblastoma patients and three non-glioma patients who contributed non-neoplastic brain tissue. Overall results and qualifications from the work: VJ-independent divergence between tissue and blood was lower than expected in non-neoplastic patients but higher than expected in all gliomas, particularly low-grade gliomas. Only a very small number of CDR3 sequences turned up in both tissue and blood, a result put down to high CDR3 diversity combined with limited sampling. The group comparisons were based on small numbers of patients: three non-neoplastic, three low-grade glioma and eight glioblastoma patients.

About this clonotype itself: The clone's antigen remains unknown. No much larger clonotype is one base removed from it; base qualities were not supplied.

TCR alpha and beta CDR3 regions were amplified with the iRepertoire nested amplicon-rescue multiplex PCR (arm-PCR) platform from RNA. One-step reverse transcription and amplification used roughly 100-450 ng of tissue mRNA or PBMC total RNA as input. Following bead purification, Illumina adapters were added by a secondary multiplex PCR, and the libraries were gel-purified between 200 and 400 bp. Demultiplexing relied on internal 6-nucleotide barcodes carried by the libraries. Sequencing of libraries was performed on an Illumina MiSeq with 2x220 or 2x250 nucleotide paired-end reads. In the original analysis: FLASH 1.2.11 was used to merge paired reads, and BWA-MEM then aligned the reads to the GRCh37 human genome before TRA and TRB reads were extracted. For V and J assignment, an IMGT-derived reference of cassette sequences and CDR3 motifs that included pseudogenes was used. Reads were translated in three frames, and productive CDR3s were defined as those with a C...FGXG motif and no stop codons. Clonotypes were defined as unique combinations of V-J cassette pair and CDR3 amino acid sequence. Hamming distance filtering was applied to reads, with thresholds set by the sequence error rate of each sample in mapped regions. The public sequencing data were trimmed at Q25 with fastp and processed into clonotypes with MiXCR by TCRdb, which kept only in-frame beta chains. Here each entry gathers all rows of one CDR3 protein and keeps the most common genes and DNA. In this record, the V and J calls reflect TCRdb's handling and not the investigators' own analysis. This sample holds some 18,000 distinct CDR3 sequences; over 45% were observed only once. The ten biggest clones cover roughly 40% of the sample.

This TCR derives from a human donor with low-grade glioma or glioblastoma, undergoing nonglioma brain surgery, or in good health (not recorded which). The sequencing sample was made of glioma tissue, nonneoplastic brain tissue, or PBMCs (not recorded which).

The DNA sequence is given as TGTGCCAGCAGTTTGACACAGGGAGGCACTGAAGCTTTCTTT. The translation is CASSLTQGGTEAFF. Recombination linked TRBV28 to TRBJ1-1; matching of 6 bases hints at TRBD1 as the D gene. The CDR3 goes from the cysteine to the phenylalanine over 14 residues. Only the CDR3 region is kept as DNA, spanning 42 bases read in frame from base 1. From a lookup of the germline V gene, CDR1 and CDR2 are MDHEN and SYDVKM. The junction carries 12 bases between V and J, which are trimmed by 3 bases and 4 bases respectively.